A selection of T cell receptor beta chains follows, all from one sample in a study of technical replicates of blood from a handful of donors. Clones were sequenced by immunoSEQ multiplex PCR, and TCRdb holds only the in-frame ones, with some missing. The sample holds more than 15,000 clones, 86% seen once. Sequences were obtained from PBMCs. The receptors shown here come from a human donor in good health. Both conserved end residues are part of each CDR3. The D gene is left open where the match is weak. Expanded clones are given a class, and other clones once, few, many or no size at all.

TRBV6-4	NA	TRBD2	14	TRBJ2-2	CASSDGTSTGELFF	TGTGCCAGCAGTGACGGGACTAGCACCGGGGAGCTGTTTTTT
TRBV27	NA	TRBD2	15	TRBJ2-3	CASSGLAGNTDTQYF	TGTGCCAGTTCGGGACTAGCGGGAAACACAGATACGCAGTATTTT
TRBV27	NA	TRBD2	14	TRBJ2-1	CASSMSGGGNEQFF	TGTGCCAGCAGTATGTCGGGAGGAGGTAATGAGCAGTTCTTC
TRBV4-1	NA	NA	16	TRBJ2-5	CASSHNLRWRGETQYF	TGCGCCAGCAGCCACAACCTACGATGGCGGGGAGAGACCCAGTACTTC
TRBV19	NA	NA	15	TRBJ1-2	CASSPDSARNYGYTF	TGTGCCAGTAGTCCAGACAGCGCTCGAAACTATGGCTACACCTTC
TRBV5-4	NA	NA	14	TRBJ2-5	CASSLAVSRETQYF	TGTGCCAGCAGCTTGGCGGTTAGCAGAGAGACCCAGTACTTC
TRBV5-1	NA	NA	14	TRBJ2-7	CASSSQGPQSEQYF	TGCGCCAGCAGCTCTCAGGGGCCCCAAAGCGAGCAGTACTTC
TRBV5-1	NA	TRBD2	16	TRBJ2-7	CASSLAGLAGGLEQYF	TGCGCCAGCAGCTTGGCAGGACTAGCGGGAGGGCTCGAGCAGTACTTC
TRBV2	NA	NA	15	TRBJ2-7	CASSETPNPSYEQYF	TGTGCCAGCAGTGAAACTCCAAACCCCTCCTACGAGCAGTACTTC
TRBV18	NA	NA	13	TRBJ2-7	CASSPRKDNEQYF	TGTGCCAGCTCACCGCGAAAAGACAACGAGCAGTACTTC
TRBV9	few	NA	15	TRBJ1-1	CASSVTGSVDTEAFF	TGTGCCAGCAGCGTAACGGGGTCGGTGGACACTGAAGCTTTCTTT
TRBV11-2	NA	TRBD1	13	TRBJ2-7	CASSSTGGHEQYF	TGTGCCAGCAGCTCGACAGGGGGCCACGAGCAGTACTTC
TRBV7-3	NA	TRBD1	15	TRBJ2-2	CASRPRGGEGGELFF	TGTGCCAGCAGACCACGAGGGGGCGAGGGCGGGGAGCTGTTTTTT